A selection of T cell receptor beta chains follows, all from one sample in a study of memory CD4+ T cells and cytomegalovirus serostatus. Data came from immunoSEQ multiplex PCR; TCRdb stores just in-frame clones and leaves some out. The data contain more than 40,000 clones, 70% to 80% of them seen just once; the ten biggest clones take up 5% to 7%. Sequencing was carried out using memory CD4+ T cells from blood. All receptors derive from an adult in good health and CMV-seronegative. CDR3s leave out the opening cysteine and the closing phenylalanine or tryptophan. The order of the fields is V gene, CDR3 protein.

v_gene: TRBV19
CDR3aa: ASKPSIFGTGVSGELF

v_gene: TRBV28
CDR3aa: ASSLTGHSNQPQH

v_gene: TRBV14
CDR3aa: ASSQVMGGTQY

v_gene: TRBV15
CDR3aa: ATSRLRAGGRQETQY

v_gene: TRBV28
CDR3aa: ASKRFNEKLF

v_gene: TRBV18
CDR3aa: ASSPRGVPGNTIY

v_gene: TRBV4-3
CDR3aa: ASSYRQGSPQH

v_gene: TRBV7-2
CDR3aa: ASSETGRSEAF

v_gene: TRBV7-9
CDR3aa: ASSSQDLGYT

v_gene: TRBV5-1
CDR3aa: ASSLSGRSTKEQY

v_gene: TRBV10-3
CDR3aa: ASNPGQGNTGELF

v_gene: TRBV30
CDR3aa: AWSRAGTEAF

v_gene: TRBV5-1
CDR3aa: ASSLSGRNLLGETQY

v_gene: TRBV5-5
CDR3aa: ASSLRGMNTEAF

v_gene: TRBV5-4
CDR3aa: ASSPTADTEAF

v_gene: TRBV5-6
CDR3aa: ASSPEGRTYNEQF

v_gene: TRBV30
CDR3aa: AWSVLGGESEKLF

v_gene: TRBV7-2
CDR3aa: ASSRDREHYEQY

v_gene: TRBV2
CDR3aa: ASSEHRETQY

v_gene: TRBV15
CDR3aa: ATSRGGLMRYEQY

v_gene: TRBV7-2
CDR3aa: ASSLWAGGTYNEQF

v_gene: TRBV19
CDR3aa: ASREQGGNTGELF

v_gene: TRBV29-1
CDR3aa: SVRPQGGYGYT

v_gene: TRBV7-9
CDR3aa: ASSQGSIYEQY

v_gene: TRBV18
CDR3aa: ASSPAGVSTEAF

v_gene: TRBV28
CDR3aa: ASSRGRGNQPQH

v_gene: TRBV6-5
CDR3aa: ASSYSAVRGYGYT

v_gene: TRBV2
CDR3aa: ASSVRDTSNTGELF

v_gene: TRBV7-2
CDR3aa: ASSPSLGRFTEAF

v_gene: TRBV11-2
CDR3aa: ASSLAGGGGQPQH

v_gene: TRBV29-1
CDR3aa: SVRTSGSVASSYNEQF

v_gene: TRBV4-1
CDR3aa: ASSRVGSRVGDEQF

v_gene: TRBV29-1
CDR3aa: SLRGGNPTEAF

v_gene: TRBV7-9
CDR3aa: ASSPRDGNTIY

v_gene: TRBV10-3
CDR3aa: AISEGTSVEETQY

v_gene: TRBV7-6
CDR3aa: ASSRLQGSKNIQY

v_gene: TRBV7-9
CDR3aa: ASSLNQDSYGYT

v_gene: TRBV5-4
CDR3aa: ASSSRGTQETQY

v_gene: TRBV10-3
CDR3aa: AIGETEDTGELF

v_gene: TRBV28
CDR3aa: ASRLQGATGYT

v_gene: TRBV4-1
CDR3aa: ASSPRPARRTDTQY